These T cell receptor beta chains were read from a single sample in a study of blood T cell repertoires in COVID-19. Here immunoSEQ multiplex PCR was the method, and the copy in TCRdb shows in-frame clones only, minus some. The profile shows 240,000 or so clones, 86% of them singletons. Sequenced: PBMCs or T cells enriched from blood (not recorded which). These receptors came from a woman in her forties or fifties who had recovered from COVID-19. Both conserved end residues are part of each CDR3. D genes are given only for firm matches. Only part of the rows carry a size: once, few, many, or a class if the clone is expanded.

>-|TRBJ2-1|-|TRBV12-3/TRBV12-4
TGTGCCAGCAGTTCGCCGAGTGGGCAGTTCTTC
CASSSPSGQFF
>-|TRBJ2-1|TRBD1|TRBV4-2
TGTGCCAGCAGCCAAGCCGCCGGGACAGGGAGGGTTGAGCAGTTCTTC
CASSQAAGTGRVEQFF
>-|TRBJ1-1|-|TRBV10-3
TGTGCCATCAGTGAGCAGACTAACACTGAAGCTTTCTTT
CAISEQTNTEAFF
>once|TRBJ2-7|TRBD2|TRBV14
TGTGCCAGCAGCCCCCGAACCGGGACTATGTGGCAGTACTTC
CASSPRTGTMWQYF
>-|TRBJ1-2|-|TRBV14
TGTGCCAGCAGCCAAGATAGGTTGCAGGGCGCTAACTATGGCTACACCTTC
CASSQDRLQGANYGYTF
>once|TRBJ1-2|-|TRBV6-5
TGTGCCAGCAGTTACTCGAAAGCTACGGTCCGTGGCTACACCTTC
CASSYSKATVRGYTF
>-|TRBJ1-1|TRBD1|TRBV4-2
TGTGCAACAGGGGGGGCTGAAGCTTTCTTT
CATGGAEAFF
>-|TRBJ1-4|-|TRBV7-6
TGTGCCAGCAGCTCAGGGGTCTTAACTAATGAAAAACTGTTTTTT
CASSSGVLTNEKLFF
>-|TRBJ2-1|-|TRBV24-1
TGTGCCACCAGTGATCTCCAGAGGTATGAGCAGTTCTTC
CATSDLQRYEQFF
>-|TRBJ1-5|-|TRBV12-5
TGTGCTAGTGGCCCCTCAGGGGTGGGCAATCAGCCCCAGCATTTT
CASGPSGVGNQPQHF
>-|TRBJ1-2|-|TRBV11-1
TGTGCCAGCAGCTCCTCCGTCAGAGGCGGCTACACCTTC
CASSSSVRGGYTF
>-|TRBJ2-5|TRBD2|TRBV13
TGTGCCAGCAGCTCCCAAGCGGGAGCGGGAGAGACCCAGTACTTC
CASSSQAGAGETQYF
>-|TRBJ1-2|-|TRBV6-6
TGTGCCAGCAGTTACTCTCCCGAGCGTTATGGCTACACCTTC
CASSYSPERYGYTF
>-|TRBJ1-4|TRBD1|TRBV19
TGTGCCAGTAGTAAAACGACAGGGGGGCCTGAAAAACTGTTTTTT
CASSKTTGGPEKLFF
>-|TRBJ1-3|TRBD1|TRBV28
TGTGCCAGCAGTCCCTTACAGGGGTCACCCTCTGGAAACACCATATATTTT
CASSPLQGSPSGNTIYF
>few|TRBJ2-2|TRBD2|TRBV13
TGTGCCAGCAGCTTAGGGCTAGCGGGGTCCACCGGGGAGCTGTTTTTT
CASSLGLAGSTGELFF
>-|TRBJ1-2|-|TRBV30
TGTGCCTGGAGTGGGGGGACACGCTATGGCTACACCTTC
CAWSGGTRYGYTF
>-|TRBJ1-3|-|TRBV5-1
TGCGCCAGCGGGTCCGGGGGAAGCTCTGGAAACACCATATATTTT
CASGSGGSSGNTIYF
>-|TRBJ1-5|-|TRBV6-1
TGTGCCAGCAGTGAATTGAGTAGTAATCAGCCCCAGCATTTT
CASSELSSNQPQHF
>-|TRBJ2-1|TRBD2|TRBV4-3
TGCGCCAGCAGCCAAGTCGCGGGGAGGGACAATGAGCAGTTCTTC
CASSQVAGRDNEQFF
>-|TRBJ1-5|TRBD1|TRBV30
TGTGCCTGGAGTATAGGACAGGGTAATCAGCCCCAGCATTTT
CAWSIGQGNQPQHF
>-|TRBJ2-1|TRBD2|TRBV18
TGTGCCAGCCGTACATGGACTAGCGGGAAGTTGAATGAGCAGTTCTTC
CASRTWTSGKLNEQFF
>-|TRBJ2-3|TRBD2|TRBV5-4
TGTGCCAGCGTTGATTTAGCGGGAGGGCCCGGAGATACGCAGTATTTT
CASVDLAGGPGDTQYF
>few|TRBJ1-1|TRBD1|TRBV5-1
TGCGCCAGCAGCGTAGACAGGGAAGTTACTGAAGCTTTCTTT
CASSVDREVTEAFF
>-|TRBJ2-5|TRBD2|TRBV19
TGTGCCAGTAGTATAGGCGGGGGGGCAGAGACCCAGTACTTC
CASSIGGGAETQYF
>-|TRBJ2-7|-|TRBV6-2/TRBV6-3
TGTGCCAGCAGTTACAGGAGTTACGAGCAGTACTTC
CASSYRSYEQYF
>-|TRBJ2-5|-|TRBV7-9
TGTGCCAGCAGCTTCCCCGACCAAGAGACCCAGTACTTC
CASSFPDQETQYF
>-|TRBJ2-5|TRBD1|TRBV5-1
TGCGCCAGCAGCTTCAGGGGGCAAGAGACCCAGTACTTC
CASSFRGQETQYF
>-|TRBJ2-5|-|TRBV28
TGTGCCAGCAGTTCCCCCTGGACAGTGCAAGAGACCCAGTACTTC
CASSSPWTVQETQYF
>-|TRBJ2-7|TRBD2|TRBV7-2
TGTGCCAGCAGCGCCTGGACTAGCGGGACCCCCTACGAGCAGTACTTC
CASSAWTSGTPYEQYF
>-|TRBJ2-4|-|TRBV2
TGTGCCAGCAACGCGGCTCCTCAGTACTTC
CASNAAPQYF
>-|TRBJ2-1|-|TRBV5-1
TGCGCCAGCAGCGCCAGCGGTGATGAGCAGTTCTTC
CASSASGDEQFF
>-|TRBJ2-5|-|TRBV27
TGTGCCAGCAGTGGCCGGGCCCTGAGGGAGGAGACCCAGTACTTC
CASSGRALREETQYF
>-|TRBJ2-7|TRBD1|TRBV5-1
TGCGCCAGCAGCTTGTCGGGACAGGGGCCCTACGAGCAGTACTTC
CASSLSGQGPYEQYF
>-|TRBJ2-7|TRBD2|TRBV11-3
TGTGCCAGCAGCTTGGGGGGGACCTACGAGCAGTACTTC
CASSLGGTYEQYF
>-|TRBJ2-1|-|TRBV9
TGTGCCAGCAGCGTCGGGACTTCCAATGAGCAGTTCTTC
CASSVGTSNEQFF
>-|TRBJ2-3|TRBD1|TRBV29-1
TGCAGCGGGACAGGGAACACAGATACGCAGTATTTT
CSGTGNTDTQYF
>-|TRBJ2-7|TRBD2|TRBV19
TGTGCCAGTAGCGAAAGCGGGAGGGCCTACGAGCAGTACTTC
CASSESGRAYEQYF
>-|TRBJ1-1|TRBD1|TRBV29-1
TGCAGCGCTGGACAGGGGGCGGCCGAAGCTTTCTTT
CSAGQGAAEAFF
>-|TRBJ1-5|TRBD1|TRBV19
TGTGCCAGTAGTATAGGAAGAACGTGGGGAACAGGGGGCGGTCAGCCCCAGCATTTT
CASSIGRTWGTGGGQPQHF
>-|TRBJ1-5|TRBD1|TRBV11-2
TGTGCCAGCAGCTTAGGACAGGGCGGCAATCAGCCCCAGCATTTT
CASSLGQGGNQPQHF
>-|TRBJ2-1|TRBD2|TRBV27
TGTGCCAGCAGACTCTTCCCGGGACTAGCGGGAGAGTCCTACAATGAGCAGTTCTTC
CASRLFPGLAGESYNEQFF
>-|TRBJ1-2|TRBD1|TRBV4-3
TGCGCCAGCAGCCAAGAGCGGGGCGGCACCAGGGGGCTGGGGGGCTACACCTTC
CASSQERGGTRGLGGYTF
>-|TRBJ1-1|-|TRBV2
TGTGCCAGCAGTGAGTGGGGCGCAAACACTGAAGCTTTCTTT
CASSEWGANTEAFF
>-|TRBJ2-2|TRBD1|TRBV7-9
TGTGCCAGCAGCTCAGGACAGGGGGCAACCGGGGAGCTGTTTTTT
CASSSGQGATGELFF
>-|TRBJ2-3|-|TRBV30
TGTGCCTGGAGTGTCAGGGAGGCAGATACGCAGTATTTT
CAWSVREADTQYF
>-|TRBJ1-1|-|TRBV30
TGTGCCTGGGGGGAGGGGGTGAACACTGAAGCTTTCTTT
CAWGEGVNTEAFF
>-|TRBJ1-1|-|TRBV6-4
TGTGCCAGCAGTGTCTCGGGAGACACTGAAGCTTTCTTT
CASSVSGDTEAFF
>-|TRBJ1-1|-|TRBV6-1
TGTGCCAGCAGTGAAGCCTTACTTGTACAGACTGAAGCTTTCTTT
CASSEALLVQTEAFF
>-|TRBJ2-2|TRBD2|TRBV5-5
TGTGCCAGCAGTCTTGTACGCGGGAGGAGCACCGGGGAGCTGTTTTTT
CASSLVRGRSTGELFF
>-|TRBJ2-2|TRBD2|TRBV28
TGTGCCAGCAGAGAGACTAGCGCCCACACCGGGGAGCTGTTTTTT
CASRETSAHTGELFF
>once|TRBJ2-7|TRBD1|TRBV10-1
TGCGCCAGCAGTGCGGACAGGGTAGTAGAGCAGTACTTC
CASSADRVVEQYF
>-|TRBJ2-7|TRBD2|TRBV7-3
TGTGCCAGCAGTCTCGGGGCAGCGGGGGCCTCCTACGAGCAGTACTTC
CASSLGAAGASYEQYF
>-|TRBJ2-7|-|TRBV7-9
TGTGCCAGCAGCTCCCTATTAGCCGAGCAGTACTTC
CASSSLLAEQYF